These T cell receptor beta chains were read from a single sample in a study of Graves' ophthalmopathy and Graves' hyperthyroidism. A single record per CDR3 protein comes from TCRdb applying MiXCR to the multiplex PCR reads. The repertoire holds about 620,000 distinct CDR3 sequences, 22% seen once, with approximately 6.5% in the top ten. Sample: peripheral blood. These receptors originate from a woman aged 18-35 years with stable Graves' hyperthyroidism. Some clones in this sample may be carry-over from other donors' samples. CDR3s include the opening cysteine and the closing phenylalanine or tryptophan. D genes are given only for firm matches. For some rows the clone size is stated as once, few or many, or as a class when expanded; others skip it.

clone size: NA; D gene: NA; V gene: TRBV12-3/TRBV12-4; J gene: TRBJ1-1; CDR3 protein: CASRLGANTEAFF; CDR3 DNA: TGTGCCAGCCGTTTGGGGGCTAACACTGAAGCTTTCTTT
clone size: many; D gene: TRBD1; V gene: TRBV2; J gene: TRBJ1-6; CDR3 protein: CASQGTGGVEAPLHF; CDR3 DNA: TGTGCCAGCCAGGGGACAGGGGGCGTTGAGGCACCCCTCCACTTT
clone size: NA; D gene: NA; V gene: TRBV12-3/TRBV12-4; J gene: TRBJ1-2; CDR3 protein: CASSPDVGGGGYTF; CDR3 DNA: TGTGCCAGCAGTCCCGATGTGGGGGGAGGCGGCTACACCTTC
clone size: many; D gene: TRBD2; V gene: TRBV6-1; J gene: TRBJ2-5; CDR3 protein: CASKRGEETQYF; CDR3 DNA: TGTGCCAGCAAGCGGGGGGAAGAGACCCAGTACTTC
clone size: once; D gene: NA; V gene: TRBV28; J gene: TRBJ1-5; CDR3 protein: CASSSPDPRGNQPQHF; CDR3 DNA: TGTGCCAGCAGCTCCCCGGACCCTCGGGGCAATCAGCCCCAGCATTTT
clone size: NA; D gene: NA; V gene: TRBV14; J gene: TRBJ2-7; CDR3 protein: CASSQDIRSEQYF; CDR3 DNA: TGTGCCAGCAGCCAAGATATTAGGAGTGAGCAGTACTTC
clone size: NA; D gene: TRBD2; V gene: TRBV12-3/TRBV12-4; J gene: TRBJ2-7; CDR3 protein: CASSPFRDYREQYF; CDR3 DNA: TGTGCCAGCAGTCCATTCCGGGACTATCGAGAGCAGTACTTC
clone size: many; D gene: TRBD1; V gene: TRBV11-2; J gene: TRBJ2-7; CDR3 protein: CASSLGTGTYEQYF; CDR3 DNA: TGTGCCAGCAGCTTAGGGACAGGTACCTACGAGCAGTACTTC
clone size: many; D gene: NA; V gene: TRBV27; J gene: TRBJ1-1; CDR3 protein: CASEPQGREREAFF; CDR3 DNA: TGTGCCAGCGAACCCCAAGGGAGGGAGAGGGAAGCTTTCTTT
clone size: NA; D gene: TRBD1; V gene: TRBV6-1; J gene: TRBJ2-5; CDR3 protein: CASRRDRGPETQYF; CDR3 DNA: TGTGCCAGCAGAAGGGACAGGGGACCAGAGACCCAGTACTTC
clone size: many; D gene: NA; V gene: TRBV11-2; J gene: TRBJ2-5; CDR3 protein: CASSLDRGAPRTQYF; CDR3 DNA: TGTGCCAGCAGCTTAGACCGTGGCGCTCCTAGGACCCAGTACTTC
clone size: many; D gene: NA; V gene: TRBV12-3/TRBV12-4; J gene: TRBJ2-7; CDR3 protein: CASSWGQPPEQYF; CDR3 DNA: TGTGCCAGCAGTTGGGGACAACCTCCCGAGCAGTACTTC
clone size: many; D gene: NA; V gene: TRBV19; J gene: TRBJ1-2; CDR3 protein: CASKLTGLAGYGYTF; CDR3 DNA: TGTGCCAGTAAATTGACAGGCCTTGCGGGCTATGGCTACACCTTC
clone size: NA; D gene: TRBD1; V gene: TRBV5-1; J gene: TRBJ2-7; CDR3 protein: CASSWDPGQGSEQYF; CDR3 DNA: TGCGCCAGCAGCTGGGACCCGGGACAGGGATCCGAGCAGTACTTC
clone size: many; D gene: NA; V gene: TRBV6-1; J gene: TRBJ2-7; CDR3 protein: CASLGASSYEQYF; CDR3 DNA: TGTGCCAGCCTCGGGGCCAGCTCCTACGAGCAGTACTTC